This T cell receptor beta chain is drawn from a study of T cells in Graves' hyperthyroidism and ophthalmopathy (dated by TCRdb to the late 2010s). Notes on the research overall: Peripheral blood was sampled at the time of initial diagnosis, prior to any treatment. To identify distinguishing TCR V-J signatures, a discovery cohort of around 100 patients was used, comprising fewer than 45 with Graves' ophthalmopathy and approximately 58 with stable Graves' hyperthyroidism. Prospective prediction of ophthalmopathy was tested in an independent validation cohort of approximately 19 hyperthyroidism patients and some 17 patients who later progressed to ophthalmopathy. For training and testing, the 100 or so patients in the discovery cohort were randomly divided in a 7:3 ratio. The study also compared thyroid tissue and blood T-cell repertoires from about six Graves' hyperthyroidism patients. After blood sampling, hyperthyroidism patients were treated with methimazole at a starting dose of 30 mg daily, and ophthalmopathy patients were treated with high-dose intravenous methylprednisolone. The paper reports TCR Vbeta CDR3 sequencing of some 140 peripheral blood samples: over 40 ophthalmopathy, some 80 hyperthyroidism and around 17 progressor patients. General study outcomes and caveats: A 13 V-J signature model separated ophthalmopathy from stable hyperthyroidism, with 87.88% sensitivity and approximately 81% specificity in cross-validation and 80%/75% in testing. In validation, the model predicted progression to ophthalmopathy with 55% to 71% sensitivity and approximately 72% specificity, a median of around six months before onset. Most expanded thyroid clonotypes (frequency above 0.001) were also detected in blood, a finding suggesting that blood repertoires may reflect thyroid immune responses. No statistical method was used to fix the sample size in advance, and group allocation was not hidden from the investigators.

Moderately to severely active disease, a Clinical Activity Score of at least 3, a NOSPECS grade of at least 4, and a duration under 3 months were present in ophthalmopathy patients. Patients with uncontrolled infections, other autoimmune diseases, pregnancy or lactation were excluded. Clinical symptoms, serum thyroxine and TRAb, thyroid ultrasound, and orbital computed tomography formed the basis for the diagnoses. PBMCs were separated from roughly 9.3 ml of fresh peripheral blood using Ficoll-Paque density gradient centrifugation. Trizol reagent was used to extract total RNA, and RNA quality was then checked on an Agilent 2100 Bioanalyzer. The TCR beta CDR3 regions were amplified from the RNA transcripts. For the first round of RT-PCR on the TCR CDR3, the HTBI primer set was used together with the Qiagen OneStep RT-PCR kit. The libraries were constructed in a second round of multiplex PCR and then size-selected and purified. Paired-end sequencing of the libraries was performed with 100 bp reads on an Illumina HiSeq2000. Per the authors' processing: SOAPnuke was used to process the raw data, with reads discarded if the reads contained adapters or uncalled bases, had a mean Phred below 15, or lacked an exact constant-primer or identifier match. COPE v1.2.5 was used to merge high-quality paired reads, and clonotypes were defined as unique nucleotide sequences. MiTCR v1.1 was used to align clonotypes to the IMGT TRBV, TRBD and TRBJ reference segments. Only V-J combinations with frequency above 0.0001, covering roughly 99% of repertoires, were analysed. The TCS score was defined as the ratio of F50 (clonal expansion) to E x V (chaos), calculated using BLOSUM62-based TCRdist between CDR3 peptides within each V-J. Welch's t-statistics and random forest reduced roughly 500 V-J features to 10 to 15, which were used in a naive Bayes classifier (R e1071). Clones were called with MiXCR by TCRdb after fastp trimmed the public reads at Q25, and only in-frame beta chains were retained. Duplicate CDR3 protein sequences are folded into a single record with the most common DNA and genes. These V and J calls originate from TCRdb's pipeline instead of the authors' own analysis. The table for this sample lists hundreds of thousands of distinct CDR3 sequences; roughly 14% of them were counted only once. The top ten hold less than 15% of the sample.

As encoded in the germline V gene (reference sequence), CDR1 is LNHDA while CDR2 is SQIVND. There are 12 amino acids in the CDR3, from cysteine to phenylalanine inclusive. Kept here is only the CDR3 DNA, which spans 36 bases and is read in frame from base 1. The junction carries 12 bases between V and J, which are trimmed by 6 bases and 7 bases respectively. On this clonotype: What this receptor recognizes is not known. Base qualities are not recorded, but no much larger clone differs from it by a single base.

This sequence uses TRBV19 and TRBJ2-5, with the D gene possibly TRBD1 or TRBD2, each one fitting 6 bases. Material: blood. The sequence derives from a man in his late teens or twenties with Graves' ophthalmopathy. The DNA is TGTGCCAGTAGGGCAGGAGGGGGGACCCAGTACTTC. Translated, it reads CASRAGGGTQYF.